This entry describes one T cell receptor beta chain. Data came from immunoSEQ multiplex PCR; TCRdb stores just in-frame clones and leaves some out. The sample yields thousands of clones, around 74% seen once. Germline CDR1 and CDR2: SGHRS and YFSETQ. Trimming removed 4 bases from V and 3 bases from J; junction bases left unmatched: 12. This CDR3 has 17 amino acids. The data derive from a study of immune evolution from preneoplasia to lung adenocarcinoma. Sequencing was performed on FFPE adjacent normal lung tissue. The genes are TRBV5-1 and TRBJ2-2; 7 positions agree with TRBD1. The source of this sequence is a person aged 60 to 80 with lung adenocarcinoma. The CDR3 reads CASSKNRDRFYTGELFF. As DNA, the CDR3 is TGCGCCAGCAGCAAAAACCGGGACAGATTTTACACCGGGGAGCTGTTTTTT.